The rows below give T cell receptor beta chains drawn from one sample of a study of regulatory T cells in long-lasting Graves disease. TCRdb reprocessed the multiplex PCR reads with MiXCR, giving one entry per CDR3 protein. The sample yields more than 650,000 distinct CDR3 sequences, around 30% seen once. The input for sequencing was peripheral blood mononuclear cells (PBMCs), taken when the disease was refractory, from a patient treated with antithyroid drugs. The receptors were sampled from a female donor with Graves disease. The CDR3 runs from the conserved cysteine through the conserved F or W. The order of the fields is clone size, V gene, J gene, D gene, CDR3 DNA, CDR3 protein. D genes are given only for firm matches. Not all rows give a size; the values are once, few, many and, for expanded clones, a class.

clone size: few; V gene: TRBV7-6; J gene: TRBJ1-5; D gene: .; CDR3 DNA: TGTGCCAGCAGCACTAACGGTCGGCAGCCCCAGCATTTT; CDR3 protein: CASSTNGRQPQHF
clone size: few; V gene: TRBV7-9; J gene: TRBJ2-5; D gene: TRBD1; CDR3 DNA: TGTGCCAGCAGCTCACCCGGGGGACAGGGGGACGAGACCCAGTACTTC; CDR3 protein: CASSSPGGQGDETQYF
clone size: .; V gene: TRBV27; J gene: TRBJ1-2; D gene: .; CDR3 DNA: TGTGCCAGCAGTAAAAAAACGGGACGGCTCCTCTATGGCTACACCTTC; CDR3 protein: CASSKKTGRLLYGYTF
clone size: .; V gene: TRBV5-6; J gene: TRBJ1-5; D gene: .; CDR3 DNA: TGTGCCAGCACAAACTCCCACAGAGCCTATAGCAATCAGCCCCAGCATTTT; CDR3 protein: CASTNSHRAYSNQPQHF
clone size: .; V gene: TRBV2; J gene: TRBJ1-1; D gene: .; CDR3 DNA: TGTGCCAGCAGCAAATCGGCAGGAGGCCGGACTGAAGCTTTCTTT; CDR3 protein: CASSKSAGGRTEAFF
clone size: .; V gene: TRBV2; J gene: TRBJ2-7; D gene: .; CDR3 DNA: TGTGCCAGCACCCCCCCTGAGCCGGGCTACGAGCAGTACTTC; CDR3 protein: CASTPPEPGYEQYF
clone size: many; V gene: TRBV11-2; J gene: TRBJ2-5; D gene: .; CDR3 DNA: TGTGCCAGCAGCTTACAAGAGACCCAGTACTTC; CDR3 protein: CASSLQETQYF
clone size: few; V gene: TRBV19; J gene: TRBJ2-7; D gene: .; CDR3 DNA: TGTGCCAGTAAAGGGGGTCAGTACGAGCAGTACTTC; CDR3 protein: CASKGGQYEQYF
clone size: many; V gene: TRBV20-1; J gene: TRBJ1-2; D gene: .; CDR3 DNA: TGCAGTGCTAGTAACCAGGCGACTAACTATGGCTACACCTTC; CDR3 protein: CSASNQATNYGYTF
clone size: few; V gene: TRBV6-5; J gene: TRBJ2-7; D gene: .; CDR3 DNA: TGTGCCAGCAGTTTTTTGGGGGAGGTCACCTACGAGCAGTACTTC; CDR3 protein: CASSFLGEVTYEQYF
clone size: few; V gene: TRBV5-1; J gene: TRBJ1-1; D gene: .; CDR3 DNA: TGCGCCAGCAGCTTGGAAGGGGGGCGCTCGGACACTGAAGCTTTCTTT; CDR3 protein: CASSLEGGRSDTEAFF
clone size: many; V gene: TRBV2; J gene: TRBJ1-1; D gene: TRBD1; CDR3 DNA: TGTGCCAGCAGTGACCATCCCGGCAGGGGGAGGGACACTGAAGCTTTCTTT; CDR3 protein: CASSDHPGRGRDTEAFF
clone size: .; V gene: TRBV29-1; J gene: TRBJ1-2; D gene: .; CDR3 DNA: TGCAGCGTTGAAGATACAGGACAGAGCTATGGCTACACCTTC; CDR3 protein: CSVEDTGQSYGYTF
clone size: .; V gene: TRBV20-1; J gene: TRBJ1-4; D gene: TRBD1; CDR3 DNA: TGCAGTGCTAGAGAAGGGATGGGGACAGGAGCCCTTAATGAAAAACTGTTTTTT; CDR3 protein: CSAREGMGTGALNEKLFF
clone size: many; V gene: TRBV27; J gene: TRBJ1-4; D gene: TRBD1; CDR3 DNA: TGTGCCAGCAGTGGACAGGCTAGTTTTGGTGAAAAACTGTTTTTT; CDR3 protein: CASSGQASFGEKLFF
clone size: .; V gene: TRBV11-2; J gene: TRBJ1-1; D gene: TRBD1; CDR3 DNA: TGTGCCAGCAGCGGCCGGGACAGGGGGAGAGCTTTCTTT; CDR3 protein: CASSGRDRGRAFF